This T cell receptor beta chain was identified during a study of shared clonotypes between healthy human individuals (TCRdb year 2020). At the level of the whole study: The cohort included a few men and two women between 18 and 49 years of age. For each donor, three plates each were used for CD4 naive and CD4 memory, two plates were used for CD8 naive, and one plate was used for CD8 memory. Blood TCR repertoires of roughly five healthy adults were deeply sequenced to estimate repertoire size and the extent of clonotype sharing between individuals. Leukapheresis yielded between about 0.85 and 9.5 billion PBMCs per donor. To increase sequencing depth and limit assay-specific biases, TCR repertoire library preparation and sequencing were carried out by different laboratories using diverse techniques. Here is what the overall study found, with its caveats: Naive subsets generally had larger estimated clonotype richness than memory subsets. Higher generation probabilities were observed for clonotypes shared by all four sorted-subset donors than for non-shared clonotypes. Based on pairwise subsampling, the degree of clonotype sharing among donors was expected to be affected by sequencing depth. When a handful of donors were compared, the shared fraction of clonotypes was 5% to 6.5% for naive CD4, approximately 3.3% for naive CD8, 2% to 2.5% for memory CD4, and 0.35% to 0.5% for memory CD8. Sampling was restricted to blood, and TCR repertoires in tissue are likely to differ from TCR repertoires in blood. Even with the large sequencing depth, rarefaction of the sorted-subset datasets indicated that sequencing was incomplete. The genetic and exposure-history diversity represented was limited by the small number of donors.

TCR CDR3 regions were amplified from genomic DNA by multiplex PCR using the deep immunoSEQ assay. Genomic DNA extracted from each cell subset was distributed evenly over all wells of several immunoSEQ 96-well plates, and each plate served as one replicate. Each replicate PCR for sorted subsets received roughly 200 ng genomic DNA, equal to tens of thousands of T cell genomes. Purified libraries were quantified with a Qubit 3.0 fluorometer, sized on a Bioanalyzer 2100, and re-quantified with the KAPA Library Quantification kit. Every immunoSEQ 96-well plate was sequenced on a separate single-read 150-cycle Illumina NextSeq 550 flow cell. As for how the authors treated the data: Because the immunoSEQ output held only junctional sequences and lacked quality scores, the filtering could not match the filtering applied to full-length reads. Sequences were annotated with PyIR, a Python wrapper for IgBLAST v1.9, and V/J genes and CDR3 were assigned using IMGT germline references. Reads with weak V/J assignments (E-value above 1e-6), missing CDR3, stop codons, out-of-frame junctions, or ambiguous translated residues were removed. V3J clonotypes were defined as sequences sharing an identical inferred V gene, J gene, and CDR3 amino acid sequence. To compute the percentage overlap between repertoires, the number of shared unique clonotypes was divided by the size of the smaller repertoire. RTK rarefaction, the Chao1 estimator, and Recon v2.1 estimates of unobserved clonotypes were used to assess repertoire richness. Generation probabilities were computed with OLGA for all TCRbeta clonotypes obtained by the gDNA method from several donors. TCRdb took this table from immuneACCESS and kept in-frame rearrangements with V and J called. Such tables lack part of the clones; where checked against another copy, unresolved V genes explain under half of the gap, and the rest is unexplained. Clonal size and the V and J genes are those of that table, whereas D and trimming came from the DNA. In all, the sample holds about 800,000 clones, and 96% of those were seen once. The ten largest clones represent roughly 0.23% of the sample.

Taken from the germline V gene (reference sequence), the CDR1 and CDR2 loops are LNHNV and YYDKDF. Including the terminal cysteine and phenylalanine, the CDR3 comprises 12 residues. Only the CDR3 portion is preserved as DNA: 36 bases, with reading frame beginning at the first base. V is clipped by 9 bases and J by 10 bases, and the sequence between their germline boundaries is 16 bases long. CD8 naive samples were obtained by positive selection for CCR7 among CD45RO-negative cells, yielding a CD45RA+CCR7+ population from which TemRA cells were excluded. Healthy HIV-negative adults with no recently reported acute infections or vaccinations were included as donors. Every donor was a Caucasian adult residing in Nashville, Tennessee, USA. After blood collection by leukapheresis, PBMCs were isolated using Ficoll-Histopaque density gradient centrifugation and then cryopreserved in the vapor phase of liquid nitrogen. Analytical flow cytometry was used to check the purity and quantity of each magnetically sorted T cell population. Genomic DNA was isolated from each sorted fraction and quantified by UV absorbance on a Nanodrop 2000c.

With respect to this clone: Its antigen is not yet known. Qualities for individual bases were not recorded, and no much larger clone is one base off.

Sequenced input: naive CD8+ T cells sorted from blood. The sample's cell subset or site label, in plain terms: CD45RA+CCR7+. The chain couples TRBV15 to TRBJ2-1; TRBD1 is a weak D gene call, 6 bases matching. This TCR derives from a man aged 25-45 years in good health. The encoded CDR3 is CATGALGVEQFF. In nucleotide form, the sequence is TGTGCCACGGGGGCCCTCGGGGTCGAGCAGTTCTTC.